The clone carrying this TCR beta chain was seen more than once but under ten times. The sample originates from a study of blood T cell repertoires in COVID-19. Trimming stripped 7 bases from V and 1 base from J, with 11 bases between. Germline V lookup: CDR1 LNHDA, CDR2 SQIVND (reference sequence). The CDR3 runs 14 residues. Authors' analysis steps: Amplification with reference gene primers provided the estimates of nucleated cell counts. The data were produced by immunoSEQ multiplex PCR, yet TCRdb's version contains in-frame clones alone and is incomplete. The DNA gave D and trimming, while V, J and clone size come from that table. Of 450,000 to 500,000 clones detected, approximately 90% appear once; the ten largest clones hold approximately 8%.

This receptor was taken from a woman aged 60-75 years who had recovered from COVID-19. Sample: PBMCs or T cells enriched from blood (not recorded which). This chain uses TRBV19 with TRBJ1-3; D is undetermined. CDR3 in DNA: TGTGCCAGTACCGACATGAGATCTGGAAACACCATATATTTT. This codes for CASTDMRSGNTIYF.